Following are 6 T cell receptor beta chains from one sample sequenced in a study of graft-versus-host responses after intestinal transplantation. The assay was immunoSEQ multiplex PCR, and TCRdb's table has in-frame clones only and misses some. Found here are 85,000 to 90,000 clones, 90% of them singletons; the top ten hold around 0.11%. No antigen has been assigned to these receptors. This material consisted of unstimulated CD4+ T cells sorted from spleen or lymph node cells, taken before intestinal transplant. These TCRs come from a human donor who received an intestinal transplant.

The V gene is TRBV11-2, the J gene TRBJ2-3, with TRBD2 matching over 8 bases. CDR3 length: 16 amino acids. Germline assignment: CDR1 SGHAT and CDR2 FQNNGV. J was trimmed by 2 bases and V by 5 bases; bases with no gene match: 9. The DNA for the CDR3 is TGTGCCAGCAGCCCACTGCGGGGGGTCCCCACAGATACGCAGTATTTT. Protein sequence: CASSPLRGVPTDTQYF.

This sequence joins TRBV15 and TRBJ2-3; 8 bases map to TRBD2. The CDR3 runs 15 residues. Germline CDR1 LNHNV, CDR2 YYDKDF (reference sequence). J gave up 6 bases and V 3 bases, and 8 bases lay outside the gene matches. CDR3 sequence reads: CATSRPGLGGDTQYF. The CDR3 DNA is TGTGCCACCAGCAGGCCGGGACTAGGAGGCGATACGCAGTATTTT. Together with reference TRBV15 and TRBJ2-3, the CDR3 gives the full variable domain: DAMVIQNPRYQVTQFGKPVTLSCSQTLNHNVMYWYQQKSSQAPKLLFHYYDKDFNNEADTPDNFQSRRPNTSFCFLDIRSPGLGDTAMYLCATSRPGLGGDTQYFGPGTRLTVL.

The genes are TRBV10-1 and TRBJ2-3, with 8 bases aligning to TRBD1. Trimming at V came to 7 bases and at J to 5 bases, leaving 8 bases not matched to a gene. CDR1 is WNHNN and CDR2 is SYGVQD in the germline V gene (reference sequence). CDR3 length: 14 amino acids. CDR3 in DNA: TGCGCCAGCACCCCAGGACAGGGCCAAGATACGCAGTATTTT. Translation: CASTPGQGQDTQYF.

The V and J genes are TRBV7-9 and TRBJ1-1, with unresolved D. The CDR3 runs 13 residues. CDR1 and CDR2 (germline): SEHNR, FQNEAQ (reference sequence). The ends were cut back, 6 bases at V and 0 bases at J, with 8 bases in the middle. The CDR3: CASSLTVNTEAFF. The CDR3 coding sequence is TGTGCCAGCAGTCTTACGGTGAACACTGAAGCTTTCTTT.

The V call is TRBV5-1, the J call TRBJ2-1; the match to TRBD1 covers 7 bases. Unmatched junction bases numbered 9, after V lost 4 bases and J lost 2 bases. Germline CDR1 and CDR2: SGHRS and YFSETQ. The CDR3 covers 16 residues. CDR3: CASSPMGQPAYNEQFF. The CDR3 nucleotides read TGCGCCAGCAGCCCCATGGGACAGCCGGCCTACAATGAGCAGTTCTTC.

This sequence joins TRBV4-1 and TRBJ2-3; 8 bases agree with TRBD1. Germline V gene sequence: CDR1 MGHRA, CDR2 YSYEKL. Trimming removed 2 bases from V and 1 base from J; junction bases left unmatched: 8. The CDR3 extends over 17 amino acids. The CDR3 loop is CASSQPKTGVGTDTQYF. The CDR3, as DNA: TGCGCCAGCAGCCAACCCAAGACAGGGGTAGGCACAGATACGCAGTATTTT.